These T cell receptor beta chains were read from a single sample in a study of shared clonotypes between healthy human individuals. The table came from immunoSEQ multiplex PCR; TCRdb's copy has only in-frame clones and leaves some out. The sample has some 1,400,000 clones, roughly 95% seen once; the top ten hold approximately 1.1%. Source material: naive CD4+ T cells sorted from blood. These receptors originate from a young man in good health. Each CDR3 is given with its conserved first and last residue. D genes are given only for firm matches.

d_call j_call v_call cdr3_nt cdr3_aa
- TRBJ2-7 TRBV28 TGTGCCAGCAGCCCGACCGCCGTCTACGAGCAGTACTTC CASSPTAVYEQYF
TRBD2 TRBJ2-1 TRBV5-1 TGCGCCAGCAGTTCGCAGCGGGAGGATACTGAGCAGTTCTTC CASSSQREDTEQFF
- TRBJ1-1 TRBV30 TGTGCCTGGAGTGTAGGAGGAAACACTGAAGCTTTCTTT CAWSVGGNTEAFF
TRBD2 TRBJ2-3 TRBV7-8 TGTGCCAGCAGCCTAGCGGGAGTTAGCACAGATACGCAGTATTTT CASSLAGVSTDTQYF
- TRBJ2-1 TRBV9 TGTGCCAGCAGCGCACAGGTGGCGTCGGCTGAGCAGTTCTTC CASSAQVASAEQFF
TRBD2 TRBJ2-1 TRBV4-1 TGCGCCAGCAGCCAAGATCGGCTAGCGGGAGTGGGGAACTACAATGAGCAGTTCTTC CASSQDRLAGVGNYNEQFF
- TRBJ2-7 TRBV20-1 TGCAGTGCTAGGATTACCTACGAGCAGTACTTC CSARITYEQYF
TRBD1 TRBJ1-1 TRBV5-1 TGCGCCAGCAGCTTGGTGACAGGGGGAACTGAAGCTTTCTTT CASSLVTGGTEAFF
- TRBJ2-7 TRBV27 TGTGCCAGCAGGCGACAGGAAACCCCCCAACCCCACGAGCAGTACTTC CASRRQETPQPHEQYF
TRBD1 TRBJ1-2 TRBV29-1 TGCAGCGTTGCTGAAGGGACAGGACACTATGGCTACACCTTC CSVAEGTGHYGYTF
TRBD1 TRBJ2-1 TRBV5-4 TGTGCCAGCAGCTCTGGACAGGTCTTACAAAATGAGCAGTTCTTC CASSSGQVLQNEQFF
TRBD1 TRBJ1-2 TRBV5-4 TGTGCCAGCAGCTTGGGGACAGGGGGTTCAGCTAACTATGGCTACACCTTC CASSLGTGGSANYGYTF
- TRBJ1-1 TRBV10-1 TGCGCCAGCAGTGAGTGGTCAGGGCTAGGCGAAGCTTTCTTT CASSEWSGLGEAFF
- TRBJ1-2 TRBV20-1 TGCAGTGTGGAGGGTTTGGGCTACACCTTC CSVEGLGYTF
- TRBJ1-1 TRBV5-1 TGCGCCAGCAGCTCCGGGTCACAGGGAGGAGCTTTCTTT CASSSGSQGGAFF
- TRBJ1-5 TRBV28 TGTGCCAGCAGTTTATGGCGAGGGGAGGATAGCAATCAGCCCCAGCATTTT CASSLWRGEDSNQPQHF
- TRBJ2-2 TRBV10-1 TGCGCCAGCAGTGTGAGCGTGACCGGGGAGCTGTTTTTT CASSVSVTGELFF
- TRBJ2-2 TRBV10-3 TGTGCCATCAGTGTAGGCACCGGGGAGCTGTTTTTT CAISVGTGELFF
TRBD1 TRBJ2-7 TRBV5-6 TGTGCCAGCAGCTCCCCCTTAAAACAGGGGGTTGGCGAGCAGTACTTC CASSSPLKQGVGEQYF
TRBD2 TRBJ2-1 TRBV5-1 TGCGCCACCTACTACCTTCCCGGGACTAGCGGGAATAATGAGCAGTTCTTC CATYYLPGTSGNNEQFF
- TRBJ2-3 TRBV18 TGTGCCAGCTCACCACTAGGGACAGATACGCAGTATTTT CASSPLGTDTQYF
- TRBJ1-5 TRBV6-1 TGTGCCAGCAGTGTCGGGCAGGGGAACCAGCCCCAGCATTTT CASSVGQGNQPQHF
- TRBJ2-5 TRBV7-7 TGTGCCAGCAGCTTATCGGGATTGATGGAGACCCAGTACTTC CASSLSGLMETQYF
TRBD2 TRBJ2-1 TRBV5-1 TGCGCCAGCAGGGCTAGCGGGAGATATAATGAGCAGTTCTTC CASRASGRYNEQFF
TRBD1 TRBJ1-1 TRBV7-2 TGTGCCAGCAGCCCTGACAGGGAGAACACTGAAGCTTTCTTT CASSPDRENTEAFF
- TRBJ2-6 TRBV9 TGTGCCAGCAGCGTAGCTGGGGCTGGGGCCAACGTCCTGACTTTC CASSVAGAGANVLTF